This T cell receptor (beta chain) was recorded in a study of response to subunit inactivated influenza vaccine. The germline V gene has CDR1 ENHRY and CDR2 SYGVKD. V was trimmed by 0 bases and J by 4 bases, leaving 12 bases between them. The CDR3 length is 15 residues. This clonotype was picked up a small number of times. Its antigen is not identified. Findings of the study overall: Few additional T cells are recruited per seasonal influenza vaccination, authors suggested.

Each CDR3 protein is one row after TCRdb ran MiXCR on the RT-PCR reads. In the table there are some 300,000 distinct CDR3 sequences, about 20% of which are singletons. V is TRBV10-3 and J is TRBJ1-2; D perhaps matches TRBD1 (6 bases). This receptor was identified in a man between 50 and 70 years old who received an inactivated influenza vaccine. The material was PBMCs from blood, obtained approximately 20 months after vaccination. The CDR3 region is CAISESAGVGYGYTF. Written as DNA, the CDR3 is TGTGCCATCAGTGAGTCCGCAGGGGTTGGCTATGGCTACACCTTC.